This is a list of T cell receptor beta chains from one sample in a study of blood T cell repertoires in COVID-19. The table came from immunoSEQ multiplex PCR; TCRdb's copy has only in-frame clones and leaves some out. The profile covers a few hundred thousand clones, with around 85% appearing a single time and about 19% taken by the ten largest. The material sequenced was PBMCs or T cells enriched from blood (not recorded which). Receptors were obtained from a man between 35 and 55 years old who had recovered from COVID-19. The CDR3 runs from the conserved cysteine through the conserved F or W. Each record gives: CDR3 DNA, CDR3 protein, clone size, V gene, D gene, J gene. A D gene is named only where the DNA matches it firmly. Not every row has a clone size; where given, it reads once, few, many or a size class.

DNA: TGTGCCACCGAAGCCGGGACTAGCGGGTTCAGCTCCTACGAGCAGTACTTC
CDR3: CATEAGTSGFSSYEQYF
size: .
V: TRBV10-3
D: TRBD2
J: TRBJ2-7

DNA: TGTGCCAGCAGCCAAGTAGATGAGCAGTTCTTC
CDR3: CASSQVDEQFF
size: .
V: TRBV3-1/TRBV3-2
D: .
J: TRBJ2-1

DNA: TGTGCCTGGAAATTGGGCAGTTCTGGAAACACCATATATTTT
CDR3: CAWKLGSSGNTIYF
size: .
V: TRBV30
D: .
J: TRBJ1-3

DNA: TGTGCCAGCAGAAGGACAGGGTTGGGGAACACTGAAGCTTTCTTT
CDR3: CASRRTGLGNTEAFF
size: few
V: TRBV6-5
D: TRBD1
J: TRBJ1-1

DNA: TGCAGCGCCGCGGACAGGGTGGACGAGCAGTACTTC
CDR3: CSAADRVDEQYF
size: .
V: TRBV29-1
D: TRBD1
J: TRBJ2-7

DNA: TGCAGCGTTGAAGGCAGGGGTTCAAACTATGGCTACACCTTC
CDR3: CSVEGRGSNYGYTF
size: .
V: TRBV29-1
D: .
J: TRBJ1-2

DNA: TGTGCCAGCTCAACCAGGGGGCTGGCCTACGAGCAGTACTTC
CDR3: CASSTRGLAYEQYF
size: .
V: TRBV18
D: TRBD1
J: TRBJ2-7

DNA: TGTGCCACCAGCGGGAACACCGGGACAGCAACTTCAAATGAAAAACTGTTTTTT
CDR3: CATSGNTGTATSNEKLFF
size: .
V: TRBV15
D: TRBD1
J: TRBJ1-4

DNA: TGTGCCTGGAGTACTAGCGGGACCAGGGGTGAGCAGTTCTTC
CDR3: CAWSTSGTRGEQFF
size: .
V: TRBV30
D: TRBD2
J: TRBJ2-1

DNA: TGTGCCAGCAGCTCCGACAGGGTGAGTGTGGAGCAGTACTTC
CDR3: CASSSDRVSVEQYF
size: .
V: TRBV7-2
D: TRBD1
J: TRBJ2-7

DNA: TGTGCCAGCAGTTTCTCGAACACCGGGGAGCTGTTTTTT
CDR3: CASSFSNTGELFF
size: .
V: TRBV12-3/TRBV12-4
D: .
J: TRBJ2-2

DNA: TGTGCCAGCAGCCAATTTGAGACAGGACGTGAGCGCTACACCTTC
CDR3: CASSQFETGRERYTF
size: .
V: TRBV4-2
D: .
J: TRBJ1-2

DNA: TGTGCCAGCAGCTCAATGGACACCCACTATGGCTACACCTTC
CDR3: CASSSMDTHYGYTF
size: once
V: TRBV6-6
D: .
J: TRBJ1-2

DNA: TGTGCCTGGAGTGATAGCGGGAGAATCGTGGAGCTGTTTTTT
CDR3: CAWSDSGRIVELFF
size: .
V: TRBV30
D: TRBD2
J: TRBJ2-2

DNA: TGCGCCAGCAGTCAGCAGGGGTCCTACGAGCAGTACTTC
CDR3: CASSQQGSYEQYF
size: .
V: TRBV23-1
D: .
J: TRBJ2-7

DNA: TGTGCCAGTAGTACCAGGGAAGAGACCCAGTACTTC
CDR3: CASSTREETQYF
size: .
V: TRBV19
D: .
J: TRBJ2-5

DNA: TGTGCCAGCAGTGGACTAGCGGCCGATCGCAATGAGCAGTTCTTC
CDR3: CASSGLAADRNEQFF
size: .
V: TRBV2
D: TRBD2
J: TRBJ2-1

DNA: TGTGCCACCAGTGATACCAGGGGGCCGGGGGAGACCCAGTACTTC
CDR3: CATSDTRGPGETQYF
size: once
V: TRBV24-1
D: TRBD1
J: TRBJ2-5

DNA: TGTGCCTGGAGTCAGGGCGAGCAGTACTTC
CDR3: CAWSQGEQYF
size: .
V: TRBV30
D: .
J: TRBJ2-7

DNA: TGTGCCTGGAATCTAGCTAGCACAGATACGCAGTATTTT
CDR3: CAWNLASTDTQYF
size: .
V: TRBV30
D: .
J: TRBJ2-3

DNA: TGTGCCAGCAGACGGGACAGGGACCGCTCCTACGAGCAGTACTTC
CDR3: CASRRDRDRSYEQYF
size: .
V: TRBV6-5
D: TRBD1
J: TRBJ2-7

DNA: TGCGCCAGCAGCTTGGCTAGGTGGCGGGAGAGGAAAGATACGCAGTATTTT
CDR3: CASSLARWRERKDTQYF
size: .
V: TRBV5-1
D: TRBD2
J: TRBJ2-3

DNA: TGTGCCAGCAGCCGCACCGGGACAGTCAACTACAATGAGCAGTTCTTC
CDR3: CASSRTGTVNYNEQFF
size: .
V: TRBV3-1/TRBV3-2
D: TRBD1
J: TRBJ2-1

DNA: TGTGCCAGCTCACTCGACAGGGGGACTGAAGCTTTCTTT
CDR3: CASSLDRGTEAFF
size: .
V: TRBV18
D: TRBD1
J: TRBJ1-1

DNA: TGTGCCAGCAGCCTAGAGGGGGGAGGGAACTACGATATTAGCACAGATACGCAGTATTTT
CDR3: CASSLEGGGNYDISTDTQYF
size: .
V: TRBV27
D: .
J: TRBJ2-3

DNA: TGTGCCAGCAGTTTGGACAGGGGGTGGTCCTACGAGCAGTACTTC
CDR3: CASSLDRGWSYEQYF
size: .
V: TRBV11-2
D: TRBD1
J: TRBJ2-7

DNA: TGTGCCTGGGGTAGCTACAATGAGCAGTTCTTC
CDR3: CAWGSYNEQFF
size: .
V: TRBV30
D: .
J: TRBJ2-1

DNA: TGTGCCATCAGTGAGGGCGGCGCGAACACCGGGGAGCTGTTTTTT
CDR3: CAISEGGANTGELFF
size: .
V: TRBV10-3
D: .
J: TRBJ2-2

DNA: TGTGCCAGCATCCGCCCCCGCACTAGCGGGAAAGGGCACCAAGAGACCCAGTACTTC
CDR3: CASIRPRTSGKGHQETQYF
size: .
V: TRBV7-9
D: TRBD2
J: TRBJ2-5

DNA: TGTGCCAGCAGCTTAACGGGGGCGGGGGACTATGGCTACACCTTC
CDR3: CASSLTGAGDYGYTF
size: .
V: TRBV7-8
D: .
J: TRBJ1-2

DNA: TGTGCCAGCAGCCCCGGGACTAGCGGGAGGGCAGGGCAGTTCTTC
CDR3: CASSPGTSGRAGQFF
size: .
V: TRBV2
D: TRBD2
J: TRBJ2-1

DNA: TGTGCCAGCAGTACCCGGGACAGGGGTCTCCCCTATGGCTACACCTTC
CDR3: CASSTRDRGLPYGYTF
size: once
V: TRBV28
D: TRBD1
J: TRBJ1-2

DNA: TGTGCCAGTTTCGCCCCCGGGAGTCCAAACTACGAGCAGTACTTC
CDR3: CASFAPGSPNYEQYF
size: .
V: TRBV27
D: .
J: TRBJ2-7

DNA: TGTGCCAGCAGTTTATCCAGGGCTCATGGCTACACCTTC
CDR3: CASSLSRAHGYTF
size: few
V: TRBV27
D: .
J: TRBJ1-2

DNA: TGTGCCAGCAGTACCGGACTAGCGGGAGCCGGGGAGCTGTTTTTT
CDR3: CASSTGLAGAGELFF
size: .
V: TRBV6-6
D: TRBD2
J: TRBJ2-2

DNA: TGTGCCAGCTTACAACAGGGCTCGACCTACAATGAGCAGTTCTTC
CDR3: CASLQQGSTYNEQFF
size: .
V: TRBV18
D: .
J: TRBJ2-1

DNA: TGTGCCAGCAGTTTATCGATACAGGGGAGCTATGGCTACACCTTC
CDR3: CASSLSIQGSYGYTF
size: .
V: TRBV27
D: TRBD1
J: TRBJ1-2

DNA: TGTGCCAGCAGCAACCCAAGCGGGAGAGGAGAGACCCAGTACTTC
CDR3: CASSNPSGRGETQYF
size: .
V: TRBV21-1
D: .
J: TRBJ2-5

DNA: TGTGCCTGGACCAGGGGCTCGGGGCAGCCCCAGCATTTT
CDR3: CAWTRGSGQPQHF
size: .
V: TRBV30
D: .
J: TRBJ1-5

DNA: TGTGCCAGCAGCTTAGTTTCGGGAGGAGGACAAGAGACCCAGTACTTC
CDR3: CASSLVSGGGQETQYF
size: .
V: TRBV11-2
D: TRBD2
J: TRBJ2-5

DNA: TGTGCTAGTGGCCCGCGGTCGGGGGGGAGCTTTTACAATGAGCAGTTCTTC
CDR3: CASGPRSGGSFYNEQFF
size: .
V: TRBV12-5
D: TRBD2
J: TRBJ2-1

DNA: TGTGCCATCAGTGAGTCAGGAGGGAGAGGGGATGAGCAGTTCTTC
CDR3: CAISESGGRGDEQFF
size: .
V: TRBV10-3
D: .
J: TRBJ2-1

DNA: TGTGCCAGCACCTTCGAGTGGGGACTAGCCTGGGACAATGAGCAGTTCTTC
CDR3: CASTFEWGLAWDNEQFF
size: few
V: TRBV5-6
D: TRBD2
J: TRBJ2-1

DNA: TGTGCCAGCAGCTTATTCGGTGGACAAACAACCGCCTACGAGCAGTACTTC
CDR3: CASSLFGGQTTAYEQYF
size: .
V: TRBV13
D: .
J: TRBJ2-7

DNA: TGTGCCAGCAGTTTAATACAGGGTGGTAGCTACGAGCAGTACTTC
CDR3: CASSLIQGGSYEQYF
size: few
V: TRBV28
D: .
J: TRBJ2-7

DNA: TGTGCCGGAAACGACAGGGTCGACACTGAAGCTTTCTTT
CDR3: CAGNDRVDTEAFF
size: .
V: TRBV30
D: TRBD1
J: TRBJ1-1

DNA: TGCGCCAGCAGCTTGGCCGGGCAGGGGTACTCACCCCTCCACTTT
CDR3: CASSLAGQGYSPLHF
size: .
V: TRBV5-1
D: .
J: TRBJ1-6

DNA: TGTGCCAGCTCACCGAAACCAGCGCACGGCGGGAGACTTGTAGAGACCCAGTACTTC
CDR3: CASSPKPAHGGRLVETQYF
size: .
V: TRBV18
D: TRBD2
J: TRBJ2-5

DNA: TGTGCCAGCTCACCACGTTCAATCCGGGGAGGGGCCACTGAAGCTTTCTTT
CDR3: CASSPRSIRGGATEAFF
size: .
V: TRBV18
D: .
J: TRBJ1-1

DNA: TGTGCCAGCAGTTACTCGTCGGTAGGGGATAGTAAGCAGTACTTC
CDR3: CASSYSSVGDSKQYF
size: once
V: TRBV6-5
D: .
J: TRBJ2-7

DNA: TGTGCCACGGACGGACTGAAAACGAAAAACACAGATACGCAGTATTTT
CDR3: CATDGLKTKNTDTQYF
size: .
V: TRBV7-9
D: .
J: TRBJ2-3

DNA: TGTGCCAGCACCCTACCGGGGGGACGAGAGACCCAGTACTTC
CDR3: CASTLPGGRETQYF
size: .
V: TRBV6-5
D: TRBD2
J: TRBJ2-5